These T cell receptor beta chains were read from a single sample in a study of CD8+CD57+ T cells in acquired aplastic anemia. MiXCR, run by TCRdb on the reads, gives a single entry per CDR3 protein. The sample holds about half a million distinct CDR3 sequences, less than 35% seen once. The sample consisted of sorted CD4+, CD8+, or CD8+CD57+ T cells (not recorded which) from PBMCs. The receptors derive from a human donor with aplastic anemia. Both conserved end residues are part of each CDR3. Fields, in order: J gene, clone size, D gene, V gene, CDR3 DNA, CDR3 protein. A D gene is named only where the DNA matches it firmly. Clone size appears in some rows only: once, few, many, or a class for an expanded clone.

J: TRBJ1-5
size: .
D: .
V: TRBV6-1
DNA: TGTGCCAGCAGTAGTTACAGGGACCCCAACTCTCAGCCCCAGCATTTT
CDR3: CASSSYRDPNSQPQHF

J: TRBJ1-3
size: many
D: .
V: TRBV20-1
DNA: TGCAGTGCTAGAGACAGCCCCGCCGGAAACACCATATATTTT
CDR3: CSARDSPAGNTIYF

J: TRBJ2-7
size: .
D: .
V: TRBV3-1
DNA: TGTGCCAGCAGCCCAGAAAGGGCCGACGAGCAGTACTTC
CDR3: CASSPERADEQYF

J: TRBJ1-1
size: few
D: .
V: TRBV20-1
DNA: TGCAGGGTCGGCAGGGGGAACACTGAAGCTTTCTTT
CDR3: CRVGRGNTEAFF

J: TRBJ2-3
size: .
D: .
V: TRBV24-1
DNA: TGTGCCACCAGTGACCGCCTGACTAGTCCTACGCAGTATTTT
CDR3: CATSDRLTSPTQYF

J: TRBJ1-2
size: .
D: .
V: TRBV19
DNA: TGTGCCTGGATCGTGGTAGGGTTGAGGCGCCACACCTTC
CDR3: CAWIVVGLRRHTF

J: TRBJ2-7
size: .
D: TRBD2
V: TRBV7-4
DNA: TGCGCCAGCAGCCACCCCCCTAGCGGGAGGGACGGGCAGTACTTC
CDR3: CASSHPPSGRDGQYF

J: TRBJ1-5
size: few
D: TRBD1
V: TRBV7-8
DNA: TGTGCCAGCAGCAAGGGGGCCGTCGTGGACAATAATCAGCCCCAGCATTTT
CDR3: CASSKGAVVDNNQPQHF

J: TRBJ2-5
size: many
D: .
V: TRBV19
DNA: TGTGCCAGTAGTTCGTTCCAAGAGACCCAGTACTTC
CDR3: CASSSFQETQYF

J: TRBJ1-4
size: few
D: .
V: TRBV20-1
DNA: TGCAGTGCTAGAGATTTTCGGGGGGCAGGTGAAAAACTGTTTTTT
CDR3: CSARDFRGAGEKLFF

J: TRBJ1-2
size: .
D: TRBD1
V: TRBV7-9
DNA: TGTGCCAGCACCGGGACAGGGACTGATGGCTACACCTTC
CDR3: CASTGTGTDGYTF

J: TRBJ2-3
size: .
D: .
V: TRBV20-1
DNA: TGCAGTGACTCTAGTGGCACAGATACGCAGTATTTT
CDR3: CSDSSGTDTQYF

J: TRBJ1-6
size: many
D: TRBD1
V: TRBV3-1
DNA: TGTGCCAGCAGCATAAGGACAGGCGCCAGTTCACCCCTCCACTTT
CDR3: CASSIRTGASSPLHF

J: TRBJ2-1
size: .
D: TRBD1
V: TRBV11-1
DNA: TGTGCCAGCAGCAAGAAGGACAGGGAGTTGTTTCGGGGCTACGATGAGCAGTTCTTC
CDR3: CASSKKDRELFRGYDEQFF

J: TRBJ2-1
size: .
D: .
V: TRBV27
DNA: TGTGCCAGCAGTCCCCCCCCGGGTTTAACGGATGAGCAGTTCTTC
CDR3: CASSPPPGLTDEQFF

J: TRBJ1-1
size: .
D: .
V: TRBV12-3/TRBV12-4
DNA: TGTGCCAGCAGGAACCCTGTAGTGAACACTGAAGCTTTCTTT
CDR3: CASRNPVVNTEAFF

J: TRBJ2-7
size: .
D: .
V: TRBV7-6
DNA: TGTGCCAGCAGCTTAGCACAGGGTGACTACGAGCAGTACTTC
CDR3: CASSLAQGDYEQYF

J: TRBJ1-2
size: few
D: TRBD1
V: TRBV2
DNA: TGTGCCAGCAGTGCGGGACAGGGCACCTATGGCTACACCTTC
CDR3: CASSAGQGTYGYTF

J: TRBJ2-7
size: many
D: .
V: TRBV2
DNA: TGTGCCAGCAGGGGAGTAGACTACGAGCAGTACTTC
CDR3: CASRGVDYEQYF

J: TRBJ1-6
size: few
D: TRBD1
V: TRBV25-1
DNA: TGTGCCAGCAGATTGGACAGGGCTGATTCACCCCTCCACTTT
CDR3: CASRLDRADSPLHF

J: TRBJ2-5
size: many
D: TRBD2
V: TRBV14
DNA: TGTGCCAGCAGCCAGGGACTAGCGGGACGGAGCGAGACCCAGTACTTC
CDR3: CASSQGLAGRSETQYF

J: TRBJ2-3
size: .
D: TRBD2
V: TRBV5-1
DNA: TGCGCCAGCAGCTTGCGGGCTAGCGGGACCACCGATACGCGGTATTTT
CDR3: CASSLRASGTTDTRYF

J: TRBJ1-1
size: .
D: .
V: TRBV9
DNA: TGTGCCAGCAGCCACCCCCAGGGGAGCACTGAAGCTTTCTTT
CDR3: CASSHPQGSTEAFF

J: TRBJ2-3
size: .
D: TRBD2
V: TRBV20-1
DNA: TGCAGTGCTAGAGATTCTGAGCGGGGGTCCGATACGCAGTATTTT
CDR3: CSARDSERGSDTQYF

J: TRBJ1-3
size: many
D: .
V: TRBV20-1
DNA: TGCAGTGCACCCCTGCTTGTGCAGCCAGACACCATATATTTT
CDR3: CSAPLLVQPDTIYF

J: TRBJ2-7
size: few
D: .
V: TRBV10-3
DNA: TGTGCCAGCAGTGAATGGTCAAGGGGCTACGAGCAGTACTTC
CDR3: CASSEWSRGYEQYF

J: TRBJ1-3
size: .
D: .
V: TRBV7-6
DNA: TGTGCCAGCAGCTTAGATGGTACAACTGGAAACACCACATATTTT
CDR3: CASSLDGTTGNTTYF

J: TRBJ1-1
size: many
D: .
V: TRBV7-2
DNA: TGTGCCAGCAGCCTGAGGACAATGAACACTGAAGCTTTCTTT
CDR3: CASSLRTMNTEAFF

J: TRBJ2-3
size: .
D: .
V: TRBV3-1
DNA: TGTGCCAGCAGCCATTTGGGAACTCATAGCACAGATACGCAGTATTTT
CDR3: CASSHLGTHSTDTQYF

J: TRBJ1-2
size: many
D: TRBD1
V: TRBV24-1
DNA: TGTGCCACCAGTGATCTCCGGACAGGGGGTGTTTCTGGCTACACCTTC
CDR3: CATSDLRTGGVSGYTF

J: TRBJ1-4
size: few
D: .
V: TRBV20-1
DNA: TGCAGTGCTAGAGATGGACAGCTTAATGAAAAACTGTTTTTT
CDR3: CSARDGQLNEKLFF

J: TRBJ2-5
size: .
D: .
V: TRBV2
DNA: TGTGCCAGCAGCGTAGCGGACCCGTACCAAGAGACCCAGTACTTC
CDR3: CASSVADPYQETQYF

J: TRBJ1-2
size: .
D: TRBD1
V: TRBV7-3
DNA: TGTGCCAGCAGCTTAATCGGAGGGCTGACAGGGATCTATGGCTACACCTTC
CDR3: CASSLIGGLTGIYGYTF

J: TRBJ1-1
size: .
D: TRBD1
V: TRBV9
DNA: TGTGCCAGCAGCCCGCGACCGGGACAGAGGAACACTGAAGCTTTCTTT
CDR3: CASSPRPGQRNTEAFF

J: TRBJ1-2
size: .
D: TRBD1
V: TRBV15
DNA: TGCGCCACCAGCAGTTGGGACAGGGGGTACTATGGCTACACCTTC
CDR3: CATSSWDRGYYGYTF

J: TRBJ1-5
size: few
D: .
V: TRBV30
DNA: TGTGCCTGGAGTGCCCCAGCGGGGAGGGTTGACCAGCCCCAGCATTTT
CDR3: CAWSAPAGRVDQPQHF

J: TRBJ2-7
size: few
D: .
V: TRBV30
DNA: TGTGCCTGGAGTCAGGACGAGCAGTACTTC
CDR3: CAWSQDEQYF

J: TRBJ1-4
size: .
D: .
V: TRBV9
DNA: TGTGCCAGCAGCCGGAGCCCGAGTCCTTCTAATGAAAAACTGTTTTTT
CDR3: CASSRSPSPSNEKLFF

J: TRBJ1-2
size: many
D: TRBD1
V: TRBV5-1
DNA: TGCGCCAGCAGCAGGGGACAGGATGGCTACACCTTC
CDR3: CASSRGQDGYTF

J: TRBJ1-5
size: few
D: .
V: TRBV6-1
DNA: TGTGCCAGCACCTCGGGGAATCAGCCCCAGCATTTT
CDR3: CASTSGNQPQHF

J: TRBJ1-6
size: .
D: .
V: TRBV10-3
DNA: TGTGCCAGCAGTGAACGTCCCAACCCGGGGATATATAATTCACCCCTCCACTTT
CDR3: CASSERPNPGIYNSPLHF

J: TRBJ1-3
size: few
D: .
V: TRBV3-1
DNA: TGTGCCAGCAGCCAGCAAGGGACCGCACCTGGAAACACCATATATTTT
CDR3: CASSQQGTAPGNTIYF

J: TRBJ2-5
size: few
D: .
V: TRBV20-1
DNA: TGCAGTGCTAGAGCCCCACTAGAGCCCCAAGAGACCCAGTACTTC
CDR3: CSARAPLEPQETQYF

J: TRBJ2-2
size: .
D: .
V: TRBV2
DNA: TGTGCCAGCAGTTACAATTCGAACACCGGGGAGCTGTTTTTT
CDR3: CASSYNSNTGELFF

J: TRBJ1-2
size: many
D: .
V: TRBV7-9
DNA: TGTGCCAGCAGCTTAGATGGCAGGAGGGGCTATGGCTACACCTTC
CDR3: CASSLDGRRGYGYTF

J: TRBJ2-5
size: .
D: .
V: TRBV7-2
DNA: TGTGCCAGCAGCTTCAGACAGACTCAAGAGACCCAGTACTTC
CDR3: CASSFRQTQETQYF

J: TRBJ2-1
size: few
D: .
V: TRBV14
DNA: TGTGCCAGCAGCCCCTCGGGGACAATAGGTGGTGAGCAGTTCTTC
CDR3: CASSPSGTIGGEQFF

J: TRBJ1-1
size: .
D: .
V: TRBV20-1
DNA: TGCAGTGCTAGAGAAGGCAGGTGGGAATCCACTGAAGCTTTCTTT
CDR3: CSAREGRWESTEAFF

J: TRBJ2-3
size: .
D: .
V: TRBV25-1
DNA: TGTGCCAGCAGTGGTTTCTTCGGGGAGGCGCAGTATTTT
CDR3: CASSGFFGEAQYF

J: TRBJ1-2
size: few
D: .
V: TRBV4-1
DNA: TGCGCCAGCAGCCAAACAACATCAAACTATGGCTACACCTTC
CDR3: CASSQTTSNYGYTF

J: TRBJ2-7
size: many
D: .
V: TRBV29-1
DNA: TGCAGCGTTGTAAACCCGGCAGACTCCTACGAGCAGTACTTC
CDR3: CSVVNPADSYEQYF

J: TRBJ1-2
size: many
D: TRBD1
V: TRBV19
DNA: TGTGCCAGTACCTCGGACAGGGGCAACTATGGCTACACCTTC
CDR3: CASTSDRGNYGYTF

J: TRBJ1-6
size: few
D: .
V: TRBV19
DNA: TGTGCCAGTAGTATAAAGGGGGATGCTTCACCCCTCCACTTT
CDR3: CASSIKGDASPLHF

J: TRBJ1-5
size: many
D: TRBD1
V: TRBV19
DNA: TGTGCCAGCAGTCAGACAGGGGGTCAGCCCCAGCATTTT
CDR3: CASSQTGGQPQHF